A selection of T cell receptor beta chains follows, all from one sample in a study of low-dose radiotherapy and immunotherapy resistance in tumors. TCRdb analysed the reads with MiXCR anew, one entry per CDR3 protein. The repertoire holds some 60,000 distinct CDR3 sequences, with about 26% as singletons. The material sequenced was PBMCs, taken before treatment. The source of these receptors is a male donor with rectosigmoid adenocarcinoma. Both conserved end residues are part of each CDR3. Each record gives: J gene, D gene, V gene, clone size, CDR3 DNA, CDR3 protein. The D gene is left open where the match is weak. Some rows mark clone size as missing; the rest say once, few, many or name a class of expanded clone.

>TRBJ2-3|NA|TRBV2|many
TGTGCCAGCAGTGTTCAGGGAGCAACAGATACGCAGTATTTT
CASSVQGATDTQYF
>TRBJ2-3|NA|TRBV12-3/TRBV12-4|many
TGTGCCAGCACCAAACCCGGACCGCTCGGGGATACGCAGTATTTT
CASTKPGPLGDTQYF
>TRBJ1-3|NA|TRBV4-2|many
TGTGCCAGCAGCCAAGATATCGTCGGGTCTATCTCTGGAAACACCATATATTTT
CASSQDIVGSISGNTIYF
>TRBJ1-6|NA|TRBV18|many
TGTGCCAGCTCACCGGGGGACCTTTCACCCCTCCACTTT
CASSPGDLSPLHF
>TRBJ2-5|NA|TRBV6-2/TRBV6-3|many
TGTGCCAGCAGTTACCATATGCGGGATCCCCAAGAGACCCAGTACTTC
CASSYHMRDPQETQYF
>TRBJ1-2|NA|TRBV3-1|few
TGTGCCAGCAGCCCCGGGAAGGTGGTGGCTGGTGGCTACACCTTC
CASSPGKVVAGGYTF
>TRBJ2-2|NA|TRBV28|many
TGTGCCAGCAGTTTCCTAGCGAAGGTCGGGGAGCTGTTTTTT
CASSFLAKVGELFF
>TRBJ2-3|TRBD2|TRBV19|many
TGTGCCAGTAGGAGGACTAGCGGATCAGATACGCAGTATTTT
CASRRTSGSDTQYF
>TRBJ2-3|NA|TRBV14|many
TGTGCCAGCAGCCCTTACCGTGGATCAGATACGCAGTATTTT
CASSPYRGSDTQYF
>TRBJ2-3|TRBD2|TRBV4-3|many
TGCGCCAGCAGCCGAAGCGGGGGCCTCGATAGCACAGATACGCAGTATTTT
CASSRSGGLDSTDTQYF
>TRBJ1-4|NA|TRBV10-1|many
TGCGCCAGCTCTCTCGGGTCCTCAAATGAAAAACTGTTTTTT
CASSLGSSNEKLFF
>TRBJ2-2|NA|TRBV5-1|many
TGCGCCAGCAGCTCAAACCCGAGCACCGGGGAGCTGTTTTTT
CASSSNPSTGELFF
>TRBJ2-7|NA|TRBV7-2|many
TGTGCCAGCAGCCTATCCCGGACAGTCTACGAGCAGTACTTC
CASSLSRTVYEQYF
>TRBJ1-2|NA|TRBV28|many
TGTGCCAGCAGGCCCCCAGGGGTCCTCTATGGCTACACCTTC
CASRPPGVLYGYTF
>TRBJ1-2|TRBD1|TRBV7-2|medium-sized
TGTGCCAGCAGCCCAGAGAACACAGGGGGCGAGAATGGCTACACCTTC
CASSPENTGGENGYTF
>TRBJ1-2|TRBD1|TRBV28|NA
TGTGCCAGCAGGTATAGACAGGGGGCACGGGGCTACACCTTC
CASRYRQGARGYTF
>TRBJ1-4|TRBD1|TRBV11-2|few
TGTGCCAGCAGCTTATGGCAGGGGGCGAATGAAAAACTGTTTTTT
CASSLWQGANEKLFF
>TRBJ1-1|NA|TRBV3-1|many
TGTGCCAGCAGCCAGGTCGACAGTGAAGCTTTCTTT
CASSQVDSEAFF
>TRBJ1-5|NA|TRBV28|many
TGTGCCAGCGCAAGGGCCCCTAGCAATCAGCCCCAGCATTTT
CASARAPSNQPQHF
>TRBJ2-6|NA|TRBV5-1|NA
TGCGCCAGCAGCTTCCGGGACACCCCACACTCTGGGGCCAACGTCCTGACTTTC
CASSFRDTPHSGANVLTF
>TRBJ2-2|NA|TRBV9|NA
NA
CASSVVAPGELFFF
>TRBJ2-7|NA|TRBV27|many
TGTGCCAGCAGACTCCATGGAGGGGATACGCCCTACGAGCAGTACTTC
CASRLHGGDTPYEQYF
>TRBJ2-1|NA|TRBV20-1|NA
TGCAGTGCTCGGAGGGACCCCAATGAGCAGTTCTTC
CSARRDPNEQFF
>TRBJ2-3|NA|TRBV7-2|many
TGTGCCAGCAGCTCCCCCCGATCCTCCGGTGCGGGAATAGCAGATACGCAGTATTTT
CASSSPRSSGAGIADTQYF
>TRBJ2-5|NA|TRBV28|many
TGTGCCAGCAGTACCGAGCGCCCACTGAGAGAGACCCAGTACTTC
CASSTERPLRETQYF
>TRBJ2-6|NA|TRBV5-5|NA
TGTGCCAGCAGCGCGTCGGGACAAAGCTCTGGGGCCAACGTCCTGACTTTC
CASSASGQSSGANVLTF
>TRBJ1-6|NA|TRBV27|many
TGTGCCAGCAGTTTTAAAGGGTATTCACCCCTCCACTTT
CASSFKGYSPLHF
>TRBJ1-4|NA|TRBV4-3|many
TGCGCCAGCAGCCAAGAAAAAGCATTACACGGTGAAAAACTGTTTTTT
CASSQEKALHGEKLFF
>TRBJ2-5|NA|TRBV6-5|many
TGTGCCAGCAGTTATGGGGCGACAGGGAGAAAACTCACGGGAGGCCTACAAGAGACCCAGTACTTC
CASSYGATGRKLTGGLQETQYF
>TRBJ2-5|NA|TRBV29-1|many
TGCAGCGTTTCCCCCTCTTGGAGTTTACAAGAGACCCAGTACTTC
CSVSPSWSLQETQYF
>TRBJ2-2|NA|TRBV6-2/TRBV6-3|NA
NA
CASIHRGANTGELFFFFFFFF
>TRBJ2-1|TRBD2|TRBV27|many
TGTGCCACCAGTGATCCCTCAGCGGGGTCCTACAATGAGCAGTTCTTC
CATSDPSAGSYNEQFF
>TRBJ2-3|TRBD2|TRBV7-2|many
TGTGCCAGCAGCCCGGGACTAGCGGGGGGGCGGAGCACAGATACGCAGTATTTT
CASSPGLAGGRSTDTQYF
>TRBJ2-2|TRBD2|TRBV5-1|many
TGCGCCAGCAGCCAATCACTAGCGGGAGACGGGGAGCTGTTTTTT
CASSQSLAGDGELFF
>TRBJ2-1|NA|TRBV4-1|medium-sized
TGCGCCAGCAGCCATGATGGACTTAGAATGGGCAATGAGCAGTTCTTC
CASSHDGLRMGNEQFF
>TRBJ2-5|NA|TRBV28|NA
TGTGCCAGCAGTTTTTCGGCCCAAGAGACCCAGTACTTC
CASSFSAQETQYF
>TRBJ2-1|TRBD2|TRBV29-1|many
TGCAGCGTCGTTATGGGTTTGGCGGGGGGGGGCTACAATGAGCAGTTCTTC
CSVVMGLAGGGYNEQFF
>TRBJ2-1|TRBD1|TRBV7-9|many
TGTGCCAGCAGCTTACGATCACGAGGGGGCACTGAGCAGTTCTTC
CASSLRSRGGTEQFF
>TRBJ2-7|NA|TRBV19|NA
TGTGCCATTTGGCCAGTCCCCTACGAGCAGTACTTC
CAIWPVPYEQYF
>TRBJ2-4|NA|TRBV18|many
TGTGCCAGCTCACCACGAGGACAGGGAGGGGACATTCAGTACTTC
CASSPRGQGGDIQYF
>TRBJ1-1|NA|TRBV20-1|NA
TGCAGTGTTACGAACGCCCAAATGAACACTGAAGCTTTCTTT
CSVTNAQMNTEAFF
>TRBJ2-6|TRBD1|TRBV5-1|many
TGCGCCAGCAGCTTGGAACCAGCCGGGACAGGGCTCGCCGGGGCCAACGTCCTGACTTTC
CASSLEPAGTGLAGANVLTF
>TRBJ1-5|NA|TRBV7-9|many
TGTGCCAGCAGACAAGGAGAGGAGGGTAATCAGCCCCAGCATTTT
CASRQGEEGNQPQHF
>TRBJ1-2|TRBD1|TRBV28|NA
TGTGCCAGCAGGGACCATACAGGGGGTCGGTATGGCTACACCTTC
CASRDHTGGRYGYTF
>TRBJ2-7|NA|TRBV6-1|many
TGTGCCACCGGGTTGCAACAACGTTACGAGCAGTACTTC
CATGLQQRYEQYF
>TRBJ2-2|TRBD2|TRBV6-5|many
TGTGCCAGCAGTTACTCTGCGGGAGCTCCGAACACCGGGGAGCTGTTTTTT
CASSYSAGAPNTGELFF
>TRBJ2-7|NA|TRBV11-2|NA
TGTGCCAGCAGCCCCCCCCAGGGGGGCTACGAGCAGTACTTC
CASSPPQGGYEQYF
>TRBJ2-1|NA|TRBV5-1|NA
TGCGCCAGCAGCTTGGTGGACTACAATGAGCAGTTCTTC
CASSLVDYNEQFF
>TRBJ1-6|NA|TRBV4-3|NA
TGCGCCAGCAGCCAAGAACCCACCGTCGGTAATTCACCCCTCCACTTT
CASSQEPTVGNSPLHF
>TRBJ1-4|NA|TRBV7-2|medium-sized
TGTGCCAGCAGCTCTGTGGGTGGGACTAATGAAAAACTGTTTTTT
CASSSVGGTNEKLFF